A selection of T cell receptor beta chains follows, all from one sample in a study of identical twins. TCRdb fed the 5' RACE reads into MiXCR, producing one record per CDR3 protein. This table has roughly 710,000 distinct CDR3 sequences, around 5.7% appearing once. Sequenced sample: naive T cells sorted from blood. The origin of the receptors is a young man in good health. Each CDR3 is given with its conserved first and last residue. Each record gives: D gene, clone size, V gene, J gene, CDR3 DNA, CDR3 protein. A D gene is named only where the DNA matches it firmly. Clone size is shown for a subset of rows, as once, few, many or a class of expanded clone.

d_gene: NA
abundance: NA
v_gene: TRBV6-2/TRBV6-3
j_gene: TRBJ2-1
CDR3nt: TGTGCCAGCAGTTACTCAGAGACCCGGTACAATGAGCAGTTCTTC
CDR3aa: CASSYSETRYNEQFF

d_gene: TRBD2
abundance: few
v_gene: TRBV20-1
j_gene: TRBJ2-6
CDR3nt: TGCAGTGCTAGAGATCACAGCGGGGTCAGCTCTGGGGCCAACGTCCTGACTTTC
CDR3aa: CSARDHSGVSSGANVLTF

d_gene: NA
abundance: few
v_gene: TRBV20-1
j_gene: TRBJ2-1
CDR3nt: TGCAGTGCTAAGAAGCGGAATGAGCAGTTCTTC
CDR3aa: CSAKKRNEQFF

d_gene: NA
abundance: many
v_gene: TRBV27
j_gene: TRBJ2-1
CDR3nt: TGTGCCAGCAGTCTGGGGACTTCCCACAATGAGCAGTTCTTC
CDR3aa: CASSLGTSHNEQFF

d_gene: NA
abundance: many
v_gene: TRBV7-2
j_gene: TRBJ1-1
CDR3nt: TGTGCCAGCAGCTCCGGGCCCAATTTAGCTTTCTTT
CDR3aa: CASSSGPNLAFF

d_gene: TRBD2
abundance: few
v_gene: TRBV5-4
j_gene: TRBJ2-2
CDR3nt: TGTGCCAGCAGGTCACCGGGACTAGCGAGCTCGAACACCGGGGAGCTGTTTTTT
CDR3aa: CASRSPGLASSNTGELFF

d_gene: NA
abundance: many
v_gene: TRBV4-3
j_gene: TRBJ2-7
CDR3nt: TGCGCCAGCAGCCAAGTTCCCACTTACGAGCAGTACTTC
CDR3aa: CASSQVPTYEQYF

d_gene: NA
abundance: NA
v_gene: TRBV3-1
j_gene: TRBJ1-5
CDR3nt: TGTGCCAGCAGCGCCCGGGACCTCAATCAGCCCCAGCATTTT
CDR3aa: CASSARDLNQPQHF

d_gene: TRBD2
abundance: many
v_gene: TRBV24-1
j_gene: TRBJ2-3
CDR3nt: TGTGCCACCAGTGACCCCGGACTAGCCAGCACAGATACGCAGTATTTT
CDR3aa: CATSDPGLASTDTQYF

d_gene: NA
abundance: many
v_gene: TRBV4-2
j_gene: TRBJ2-1
CDR3nt: TGTGCCAGCAGCCAAGTGTTGGGGACCGCGACCCCTTACAATGAGCAGTTCTTC
CDR3aa: CASSQVLGTATPYNEQFF

d_gene: TRBD2
abundance: few
v_gene: TRBV5-1
j_gene: TRBJ2-3
CDR3nt: TGCGCCAGCAGCTGGCGGGGGACTCCGACAGATACGCAGTATTTT
CDR3aa: CASSWRGTPTDTQYF

d_gene: TRBD2
abundance: many
v_gene: TRBV27
j_gene: TRBJ2-1
CDR3nt: TGTGCCACAAAAGAGCGGGAGGTATACAATGAGCAGTTCTTC
CDR3aa: CATKEREVYNEQFF

d_gene: NA
abundance: many
v_gene: TRBV5-1
j_gene: TRBJ2-5
CDR3nt: TGCGCCAGCAGCTCATACGGACTAGAGACCCAGTACTTC
CDR3aa: CASSSYGLETQYF

d_gene: NA
abundance: few
v_gene: TRBV6-4
j_gene: TRBJ1-5
CDR3nt: TGTGCCAGCAGTCCGACAAGGTCCCAACAGCCCCAGCATTTT
CDR3aa: CASSPTRSQQPQHF

d_gene: NA
abundance: few
v_gene: TRBV20-1
j_gene: TRBJ2-2
CDR3nt: TGCAGTGCTAGAGAGCGGGTATCGAACACCGGGGAGCTGTTTTTT
CDR3aa: CSARERVSNTGELFF

d_gene: NA
abundance: NA
v_gene: TRBV27
j_gene: TRBJ2-2
CDR3nt: TGTGCCAGCATCGAGGCCGGGGAGCTGTTTTTT
CDR3aa: CASIEAGELFF

d_gene: TRBD2
abundance: many
v_gene: TRBV10-3
j_gene: TRBJ2-3
CDR3nt: TGTGCCATCAGTGAGCCACATGGACTAGCGGACGGAGATACGCAGTATTTT
CDR3aa: CAISEPHGLADGDTQYF

d_gene: NA
abundance: NA
v_gene: TRBV19
j_gene: TRBJ1-5
CDR3nt: TGTGCCAGCGACGGGACAAATAACAATCAGCCCCAGCATTTT
CDR3aa: CASDGTNNNQPQHF

d_gene: TRBD2
abundance: NA
v_gene: TRBV7-2
j_gene: TRBJ2-7
CDR3nt: TGTGCCAGCAGCCCCCGCACCGGGAGGGCCTCCTACGAGCAGTACTTC
CDR3aa: CASSPRTGRASYEQYF

d_gene: NA
abundance: NA
v_gene: TRBV11-2
j_gene: TRBJ2-1
CDR3nt: TGTGCCAGCAGCTTAGGACTAGGCCAGTTCTACAATGAGCAGTTCTTC
CDR3aa: CASSLGLGQFYNEQFF

d_gene: TRBD2
abundance: many
v_gene: TRBV7-2
j_gene: TRBJ2-7
CDR3nt: TGTGCCAGCAGCTTAAGACTAGCGGGAGACTACGAGCAGTACTTC
CDR3aa: CASSLRLAGDYEQYF

d_gene: NA
abundance: many
v_gene: TRBV11-2
j_gene: TRBJ2-1
CDR3nt: TGTGCCAGCAGGGGGGTCAGGTTCAATGAGCAGTTCTTC
CDR3aa: CASRGVRFNEQFF

d_gene: NA
abundance: many
v_gene: TRBV7-9
j_gene: TRBJ2-3
CDR3nt: TGTGCCAGCAGCCCTTACAGGCTTGGGGCAGATACGCAGTATTTT
CDR3aa: CASSPYRLGADTQYF

d_gene: TRBD1
abundance: many
v_gene: TRBV12-3/TRBV12-4
j_gene: TRBJ2-1
CDR3nt: TGTGCCAGCAGCCACGGACAGGGAATCGTTGAGCAGTTCTTC
CDR3aa: CASSHGQGIVEQFF

d_gene: TRBD1
abundance: many
v_gene: TRBV10-3
j_gene: TRBJ2-1
CDR3nt: TGTGCCTCCCAGGGGGAGATCTACAATGAGCAGTTCTTC
CDR3aa: CASQGEIYNEQFF

d_gene: NA
abundance: many
v_gene: TRBV6-4
j_gene: TRBJ2-2
CDR3nt: TGTGCCAGCATGGAGGATAGGTCGAACACCGGGGAGCTGTTTTTT
CDR3aa: CASMEDRSNTGELFF

d_gene: NA
abundance: NA
v_gene: TRBV18
j_gene: TRBJ2-1
CDR3nt: TGTGCCAGCTCACCTATCGGGGGAAGGCACAATGAGCAGTTCTTC
CDR3aa: CASSPIGGRHNEQFF

d_gene: TRBD2
abundance: few
v_gene: TRBV5-5
j_gene: TRBJ2-7
CDR3nt: TGTGCCAGCAGCTCGCGGGGGTTTACCTACGAGCAGTACTTC
CDR3aa: CASSSRGFTYEQYF

d_gene: TRBD1
abundance: few
v_gene: TRBV5-1
j_gene: TRBJ1-2
CDR3nt: TGCGCCAGCAGCTTGTATGGGACAGGCAGATATGGCTACACCTTC
CDR3aa: CASSLYGTGRYGYTF

d_gene: TRBD2
abundance: many
v_gene: TRBV29-1
j_gene: TRBJ2-2
CDR3nt: TGCAGCGTTGAATCCTCGGGAGGGCCAACCGGGGAGCTGTTTTTT
CDR3aa: CSVESSGGPTGELFF

d_gene: NA
abundance: many
v_gene: TRBV7-3
j_gene: TRBJ2-5
CDR3nt: TGTGCCAGCAGCTCTAACCCTGGGGGGCCTGAAGGTAACCTGTACTTC
CDR3aa: CASSSNPGGPEGNLYF

d_gene: NA
abundance: many
v_gene: TRBV11-2
j_gene: TRBJ2-1
CDR3nt: TGTGCCAGCAGATCCCCGACTGGCGGGCAAAGAAATGAGCAGTTCTTC
CDR3aa: CASRSPTGGQRNEQFF